The 28 T cell receptor beta chains below come from one sample, sequenced in a study of T and B cells in COVID-19 patients. Each TRB amplification used roughly 250-550 ng of genomic DNA from blood. TRB rearrangements were amplified by multiplex PCR with BIOMED2 TRB-A/B primers. Each CDR3 protein is one row after TCRdb ran MiXCR on the multiplex PCR reads. There are approximately 17,000 distinct CDR3 sequences in the sample; 27% occur only once, and approximately 3.1% lies in the top ten. The sequenced sample consisted of blood. These receptors came from a human donor who had recovered from COVID-19.

A single count supports this clonotype. The chain recombines TRBV6-1 with TRBJ2-2, with TRBD2 identical over 14 bases. The CDR3 extends over 18 amino acids. The V gene's germline CDR1 is MNHNS and CDR2 SASEGT. V was pared by 6 bases and J by 2 bases, with 8 bases of the junction left unmatched. CDR3 DNA sequence: TGTGCCAGCAGACCGCCGGGACTAGCGGGAGCAAACACCGGGGAGCTGTTTTTT. Its protein is CASRPPGLAGANTGELFF.

CDR3 protein: CSANMQQGTDTQYF. The CDR3 coding sequence is TGCAGTGCTAATATGCAGCAAGGCACAGATACGCAGTATTTT. J is TRBJ2-3 and V is TRBV20-1; no clear D gene. The V and J ends lost 4 bases and 1 base respectively, with 12 bases between them. This CDR3 has 14 residues. Germline CDR1 reads DFQATT; CDR2 reads SNEGSKA (reference sequence).

This clonotype was seen at least ten times. V is TRBV19 and J is TRBJ1-5; 9 bases fit TRBD1. The CDR3 totals 18 residues. J gave up 0 bases and V 5 bases, and 11 bases lay outside the gene matches. Germline V CDR1 and CDR2: LNHDA, SQIVND (reference sequence). CDR3 bases: TGTGCCAGTAGTTCCGGACAGGGGAGGGGGTATAGCAATCAGCCCCAGCATTTT. It specifies CASSSGQGRGYSNQPQHF.

As to this clonotype: A much bigger clone sits one base away, suggesting this may be a read error. V gene TRBV19 combines with J gene TRBJ1-2; D not resolved. Germline-derived CDR1 and CDR2 are LNHDA and SQIVND (reference sequence). The CDR3 extends over 14 amino acids. The CDR3 DNA sequence: TGTGCCAGTAATATAGGGCTAGAGATCTATGGCTACACCTTC. Protein product: CASNIGLEIYGYTF.

This clonotype is classed as medium-sized (0.01 to 0.1%). As DNA, the CDR3 is TGTGCCAGTAGTCGAGGGGATGGAGCCAACGTCCTGACTTTC. Translation: CASSRGDGANVLTF. The chain is built from TRBV19 and TRBJ2-6; D tentatively reads TRBD1 or TRBD2 (5 bases each). CDR3 length equals 14 residues. The germline CDR1 and CDR2 sequences are LNHDA and SQIVND (reference sequence). The V end lost 5 bases, the J end lost 7 bases, and 12 bases lay between the germline ends.

In its sample, this clonotype was seen a few times. The chain combines TRBV4-3 with TRBJ2-1; D gene uncertain. Germline V gene data show CDR1 as LGHNA and CDR2 as YSLEER. Trimming left V 0 bases short and J 8 bases short, with 11 bases between. This CDR3 region has 14 residues. CDR3 in amino acids: CASSQDHRSYEQFF. For the CDR3, the DNA is TGCGCCAGCAGCCAAGATCACCGTAGCTATGAGCAGTTCTTC.

This clonotype has a handful of counts. The chain is built from TRBV15 and TRBJ2-5; unclear D gene. This CDR3 has 13 residues. Germline values: CDR1 LNHNV, CDR2 YYDKDF (reference sequence). Trimming took 0 bases from V and 4 from J, leaving 6 bases between them. CDR3 nucleotides: TGTGCCACCAGCAGAGATAATAGAGAGACCCAGTACTTC. Amino acid sequence: CATSRDNRETQYF.

Ten or more counts support this clonotype. V and J are TRBV30 and TRBJ2-3, with TRBD1 identical over 7 bases. Germline lookup yields CDR1 GTSNPN and CDR2 SVGIG (reference sequence). CDR3 length: 15 amino acids. Trimming removed 2 bases from V and 7 bases from J; junction bases left unmatched: 12. The CDR3 DNA reads as TGTGCCTGGAGTCGCCTGGGGGTACAGGGGCATACGCAGTATTTT. Protein product: CAWSRLGVQGHTQYF.

By sample fraction, this clonotype is medium-sized. The gene calls are TRBV29-1 and TRBJ2-7, with no clear D. CDR3 size: 11 residues. The germline V gene has CDR1 SQVTM and CDR2 ANQGSEA. V was shortened by 7 bases and J by 5 bases, with 12 bases between the two germline ends. CDR3: CSAGPRDEQYF. The CDR3, as DNA: TGCAGCGCGGGCCCAAGGGACGAGCAGTACTTC.

V and J are TRBV6-5 and TRBJ2-1; D not certain. CDR1 is MNHEY and CDR2 is SVGAGI in the germline V gene. The CDR3 is 17 amino acids. The V end was cut by 4 bases, the J end by 0 bases, with 16 bases between. The CDR3 DNA reads TGTGCCAGCAGTTTACCTTACTCGACCAGCTCCTACAATGAGCAGTTCTTC. Its translation: CASSLPYSTSSYNEQFF.

This clonotype occurred many times. This chain links TRBV27 with TRBJ2-2; unclear D gene. The length of the CDR3 is 13 residues. Germline CDR1 reads MNHEY; CDR2 reads SMNVEV (reference sequence). The ends were cut back, 10 bases at V and 1 base at J, with 10 bases in the middle. CDR3 bases: TGTGCCACCTTCGGCCAGAACACCGGGGAGCTGTTTTTT. This sequence encodes CATFGQNTGELFF.

This clonotype was found many times. This chain links TRBV12-3 or TRBV12-4 with TRBJ2-6; 7 bases fit TRBD1. The CDR3 loop spans 15 amino acids. The V segment lost 6 bases and the J segment 0 bases; nucleotides outside the gene matches: 2. For the CDR3, the DNA is TGTGCCAGCAGGACAGGGCGCTCTGGGGCCAACGTCCTGACTTTC. This sequence encodes CASRTGRSGANVLTF.

Many counts were recorded for this clonotype. This chain links TRBV12-3 or TRBV12-4 with TRBJ2-3, with D hard to call. CDR3 length equals 13 residues. Trimming shortened V by 4 bases and J by 4 bases, and 9 bases separated the two germline ends. CDR3 bases: TGTGCCAGCAGTTCCAAGACCTCAGATACGCAGTATTTT. Amino acids: CASSSKTSDTQYF.

This clonotype qualifies as medium-sized. The genes are TRBV27 and TRBJ2-3; D ambiguous. V was trimmed by 3 bases and J by 0 bases, leaving 13 bases between them. CDR1 is MNHEY and CDR2 is SMNVEV in the germline V gene (reference sequence). The CDR3 loop spans 16 amino acids. The CDR3 reads CASSFGFIASTDTQYF. DNA of the CDR3: TGTGCCAGCAGTTTTGGGTTTATAGCTAGCACAGATACGCAGTATTTT.

Ten or more counts support this clonotype. The CDR3 region is CASSRGDRTLFF. The CDR3 DNA follows: TGTGCCAGCAGTCGAGGGGACAGGACGCTGTTTTTT. This chain joins TRBV12-3 or TRBV12-4 and TRBJ1-4; 8 bases line up with TRBD1. The CDR3 extends over 12 amino acids. V was pared by 5 bases and J by 14 bases, with 7 bases of the junction left unmatched.

By share, this clonotype counts as medium-sized. The genes are TRBV29-1 and TRBJ2-7; D may be TRBD1 (5 bases). Germline V CDR1 and CDR2: SQVTM, ANQGSEA. The V end was cut by 1 base, the J end by 2 bases, with 9 bases between. This CDR3 spans 13 amino acids. The CDR3 protein is CSVEGQIPYEQYF. DNA for the CDR3: TGCAGCGTTGAAGGACAGATCCCCTACGAGCAGTACTTC.

This clonotype was observed a few times. The chain combines TRBV18 with TRBJ2-5; 10 bases align to TRBD2. CDR1 and CDR2 (germline): KGHSH, LQKENI. This CDR3 has 15 residues. V shed 5 bases and J 2 bases; nucleotides not matched to a gene: 5. This CDR3 is CASSRAGGVQETQYF. CDR3 coding DNA: TGTGCCAGCTCAAGAGCGGGGGGGGTTCAAGAGACCCAGTACTTC.

This clonotype is medium-sized. The V and J genes are TRBV29-1 and TRBJ2-1; tentatively, D is TRBD1 (5 bases). V lost 0 bases, J lost 3 bases, and 12 bases lay in between. The CDR3 extends over 15 amino acids. In germline, CDR1 is SQVTM, CDR2 ANQGSEA. The CDR3 here is CSVEDTARVYNEQFF. In DNA form, the CDR3 reads TGCAGCGTTGAAGATACGGCCAGGGTCTACAATGAGCAGTTCTTC.

This clonotype was seen ten or more times. This chain links TRBV6-1 with TRBJ2-3; D possibly corresponds to TRBD2 (6 bases). V shed 0 bases and J shed 4 bases, with 14 bases lying between them. The CDR3 is made up of 16 amino acids. Germline CDR1 MNHNS, CDR2 SASEGT. Written as DNA, the CDR3 is TGTGCCAGCAGTGAAGCGCCGGGAGAAGGGGCAGATACGCAGTATTTT. It yields the protein CASSEAPGEGADTQYF.

The chain joins TRBV4-1 to TRBJ2-1, with 12 positions matching TRBD2. CDR1 is MGHRA, CDR2 YSYEKL, per germline. The CDR3 runs to 15 residues. V lost 6 bases and J lost 7; bases outside the gene matches: 7. CDR3 sequence reads: CASRSTTSGSNEQFF. The CDR3, as DNA: TGCGCCAGCAGGAGCACGACTAGCGGGAGTAATGAGCAGTTCTTC.

By share of the sample, this clonotype is medium-sized. The V gene is TRBV19, the J gene TRBJ2-1; weak D call: TRBD2 (6 bases). Germline assignment: CDR1 LNHDA and CDR2 SQIVND (reference sequence). The CDR3 totals 14 residues. The germline V and J ends were trimmed by 5 bases and 8 bases, with 16 bases remaining between them. As DNA, the CDR3 is TGTGCCAGTAGTCCGAACCGGGACTTGCATGAGCAGTTCTTC. It codes for CASSPNRDLHEQFF. The entire variable domain, with the rest obtained from reference TRBV19 and TRBJ2-1, is as follows: DGGITQSPKYLFRKEGQNVTLSCEQNLNHDAMYWYRQDPGQGLRLIYYSQIVNDFQKGDIAEGYSVSREKKESFPLTVTSAQKNPTAFYLCASSPNRDLHEQFFGPGTRLTVL.

The rearrangement joins TRBV5-1 to TRBJ2-7; the D call may be TRBD1 or TRBD2 (6 bases each). The CDR3 contains 16 residues. Trimming shortened V by 3 bases and J by 2 bases, and 18 bases separated the two germline ends. Germline V CDR1 and CDR2: SGHRS, YFSETQ. This CDR3 is CASSSSGGRTAYEQYF. The DNA for the CDR3 is TGCGCCAGCAGCTCCTCCGGGGGCCGGACGGCCTACGAGCAGTACTTC.

The table lists this clonotype with a few counts. The CDR3 region is CASSPLKLAATYEQYF. The CDR3 coding sequence is TGTGCCAGCTCACCACTAAAACTAGCAGCGACCTACGAGCAGTACTTC. The chain uses TRBV18 and TRBJ2-7, with D possibly matching TRBD2 (6 bases). The CDR3 covers 16 residues. Germline values: CDR1 KGHSH, CDR2 LQKENI. Trimming took off 1 base at V and 2 bases at J, with 15 bases between the two ends. Complete variable domain (other parts from reference TRBV18 and TRBJ2-7): NAGVMQNPRHLVRRRGQEARLRCSPMKGHSHVYWYRQLPEEGLKFMVYLQKENIIDESGMPKERFSAEFPKEGPSILRIQQVVRGDSAAYFCASSPLKLAATYEQYFGPGTRLTVT.

The chain couples TRBV19 to TRBJ2-2; 9 bases fit TRBD1. Looked up from germline, CDR1 is LNHDA and CDR2 is SQIVND (reference sequence). V was pared by 2 bases and J by 0 bases, with 4 bases of the junction left unmatched. The CDR3 consists of 17 residues. The chain's CDR3 is CASSITWTGANTGELFF. The CDR3 bases are TGTGCCAGTAGTATAACCTGGACAGGGGCGAACACCGGGGAGCTGTTTTTT.

The chain couples TRBV6-5 to TRBJ1-2; 7 bases line up with TRBD1. Per the germline V gene, CDR1 is MNHEY and CDR2 is SVGAGI. Losses at the gene ends were 7 bases for V and 7 bases for J; bases not matched to a gene: 6. The length of the CDR3 is 12 residues. Here the CDR3 reads CASKMAGGGYTF. In DNA form, the CDR3 reads TGTGCCAGCAAGATGGCAGGGGGTGGCTACACCTTC.

The chain has TRBV21-1 and TRBJ1-4. TRBV21-1 counts as a pseudogene. CDR3 length equals 10 residues. CDR3 coding DNA: TGTGCCAGCAGTCTTGAAAAACTGTTTTTT. As protein: CASSLEKLFF.

This clonotype occurred a few times. The V call is TRBV27, the J call TRBJ1-2; D perhaps matches TRBD1 (5 bases). The CDR3 covers 15 residues. The germline V gene encodes CDR1 MNHEY and CDR2 SMNVEV (reference sequence). The V and J ends lost 6 bases and 0 bases respectively, with 14 bases between them. Here the CDR3 reads CASRQKQEPNYGYTF. The CDR3 region has the DNA TGTGCCAGCAGACAGAAACAGGAGCCTAACTATGGCTACACCTTC.

This clonotype was found many times. The rearrangement links TRBV6-5 to TRBJ2-5; tentatively, D is TRBD2 (6 bases). V dropped 0 bases and J dropped 4 bases, with 9 bases sitting between them. CDR1 MNHEY and CDR2 SVGAGI come from the germline V gene. The CDR3 contains 14 residues. DNA for the CDR3: TGTGCCAGCAGTTACTCGTCGGGAGTAGAGACCCAGTACTTC. Protein product: CASSYSSGVETQYF.